This T cell receptor beta chain was identified in a study of cytomegalovirus exposure and HLA in healthy donors. Findings and caveats of the study: The study put about 180 TCR beta chains on its list as cytomegalovirus-associated.

Some clones are missing from TCRdb's copy, which holds only in-frame ones; the method was immunoSEQ multiplex PCR. The sample yields about 130,000 clones, around 89% seen once. A single count supports this clone. The target antigen is unknown. What was sequenced was PBMCs. This receptor was obtained from a woman in her twenties or thirties in good health and CMV-seropositive.

Written as DNA, the CDR3 is TGTGCCAGCACCTCCTTAGCGGGGCAAGAGACCCAGTACTTC. It translates to CASTSLAGQETQYF. The V gene is TRBV5-6, the J gene TRBJ2-5; 8 bases fit TRBD2. The CDR3 consists of 14 residues. V lost 6 bases and J lost 2; bases outside the gene matches: 6. Looked up from germline, CDR1 is SGHDT and CDR2 is YYEEEE.